This T cell receptor beta chain was sequenced during a study of regulatory T cells in long-lasting Graves disease. TCR beta libraries were built with iRepertoire HTBI primers and Arm-PCR of CDR3 regions. TCRdb re-derived calls from the multiplex PCR reads in MiXCR, one entry per CDR3 protein. The table has about 460,000 distinct CDR3 sequences, around 13% seen once. Trimming took 3 bases from V and 4 from J, leaving 12 bases between them. Per germline, CDR1 SEHNR and CDR2 FQNEAQ (reference sequence). This CDR3 comprises 14 residues. Time point reported: newly diagnosed GD, antithyroid drugs for less than 3 months. From PBMCs, RNA was extracted and then used to make the TCR library. The sample also formed part of further work on T cells in Graves' hyperthyroidism and ophthalmopathy. That study adds: The study defined stable Graves' hyperthyroidism as no ophthalmopathy progression within 18 months.

The rearrangement links TRBV7-9 to TRBJ2-5, with D maybe TRBD1 (6 bases). The sample here was peripheral blood mononuclear cells (PBMCs), taken at new diagnosis, from a patient treated with antithyroid drugs. This clonotype originated in a woman between 50 and 59 years old with Graves disease. The CDR3 region has the DNA TGTGCCAGCAGCTTTGTTGGCAGGGGAGAGACCCAGTACTTC. Translating it yields CASSFVGRGETQYF. The full variable domain, its missing parts supplied by reference TRBV7-9 and TRBJ2-5, is DTGVSQNPRHKITKRGQNVTFRCDPISEHNRLYWYRQTLGQGPEFLTYFQNEAQLEKSRLLSDRFSAERPKGSFSTLEIQRTEQGDSAMYLCASSFVGRGETQYFGPGTRLLVL.